This passage covers 8 T cell receptor beta chains from one sample sequenced in a study of T-cell memory formation after mild COVID-19. MiXCR, run by TCRdb on the 5' RACE reads, gives a single entry per CDR3 protein. The sample holds about 340,000 distinct CDR3 sequences, roughly 13% seen once. Sequencing used PBMCs or a T cell subset sorted from them (not recorded which). These receptors were taken from a man aged 18 to 29 who had mild COVID-19 (a few samples of this study predate the infection). Cell type and time point are not known.

This chain links TRBV7-8 with TRBJ1-5; 8 bases are a match to TRBD1. CDR1 and CDR2 from the germline V gene are SGHVS and FQNEAQ. The CDR3 has 16 amino acids. The trim removed 0 bases at V and 11 bases at J, leaving 12 bases unmatched. The CDR3 loop reads CASSLARTGSPQAQHF. The CDR3 DNA is TGTGCCAGCAGCTTAGCGAGGACAGGGAGCCCTCAAGCCCAGCATTTT.

The rearrangement joins TRBV7-2 to TRBJ2-1; 7 nucleotides agree with TRBD2. The CDR3 runs 15 residues. CDR1 is SGHTA, CDR2 FQGNSA, per germline. The V segment lost 4 bases and the J segment 10 bases; nucleotides outside the gene matches: 13. The CDR3 sequence is CASSWDYQSRGEQFF. Here the CDR3 DNA reads TGTGCCAGCAGCTGGGACTACCAGAGCCGGGGGGAGCAGTTCTTC.

This clonotype was seen at least ten times. V usage is TRBV5-1 and J usage is TRBJ2-5, with D possibly matching TRBD1 (7 bases). There are 15 residues in the CDR3. Trimming left V 4 bases short and J 2 bases short, with 15 bases between. Germline CDR1 reads SGHRS; CDR2 reads YFSETQ. Here the CDR3 DNA reads TGCGCCAGCAGCCCAGGGGGGTCGGATCAAGAGACCCAGTACTTC. This encodes CASSPGGSDQETQYF.

J is TRBJ2-1 and V is TRBV18, with 9 nucleotides matching TRBD1. Germline V gives CDR1 KGHSH, CDR2 LQKENI. This CDR3 has 16 amino acids. After removal of 3 bases from V and 5 bases from J, the junction contained 8 bases not matched to a gene. CDR3 nucleotide sequence: TGTGCCAGCTCACCGTCGGGGGACAGGGACCACAATGAGCAGTTCTTC. Residues: CASSPSGDRDHNEQFF.

V and J are TRBV12-3 or TRBV12-4 and TRBJ1-4, with 7 nucleotides matching TRBD1. The CDR3 is 15 residues long. With 4 bases clipped from V and 8 bases from J, the junction kept 10 bases outside the gene matches. CDR3 loop: CASSYTTGVGEKLFF. The CDR3 nucleotides are TGTGCCAGCAGTTATACCACAGGGGTGGGAGAAAAACTGTTTTTT.

Notes on this clonotype: At one boundary the junction diverges from the germline segment, which might be a read error. The chain links TRBV5-1 to TRBJ1-1; D might be TRBD1 (5 bases). The CDR3 spans 12 residues. CDR1 SGHRS and CDR2 YFSETQ come from the germline V gene. CDR3 sequence reads: CASRLGVTEAFF. CDR3 bases: TGCGCCAGCAGATTGGGGGTGACTGAAGCTTTCTTT.

This chain joins TRBV7-9 and TRBJ2-1; TRBD1 matches at 9 bases. The CDR3 runs to 14 residues. Trimming took 3 bases from V and 8 from J; bases not matched to a gene: 5. The V gene's germline CDR1 is SEHNR and CDR2 FQNEAQ (reference sequence). The CDR3, as DNA: TGTGCCAGCAGCTTTTTACAGGGGGCGTATGAGCAGTTCTTC. It codes for CASSFLQGAYEQFF.

This clonotype was detected only a few times. The V gene is TRBV7-2, the J gene TRBJ2-1, with unresolved D. V lost 1 base, J lost 0 bases, and 16 bases lay in between. CDR1 and CDR2 (germline): SGHTA, FQGNSA. The CDR3 runs to 18 residues. The DNA for the CDR3 is TGTGCCAGCAGCTTAGAGAAAACGCGCGCCCTCTCCTACAATGAGCAGTTCTTC. Protein sequence: CASSLEKTRALSYNEQFF.